This is a list of T cell receptor beta chains from one sample in a study of cytomegalovirus exposure and HLA in healthy donors. TCRdb keeps only in-frame clones here, not all; method: immunoSEQ multiplex PCR. The table shows 150,000 to 200,000 clones, with more than 75% occurring only once. Sequencing input: PBMCs. All receptors come from a woman in her thirties or forties in good health and CMV-seronegative. Each CDR3 is given with its conserved first and last residue. A D gene is named only where the DNA matches it firmly. Size is stated for part of the rows, as once, few or many counts, or as a class when the clone is expanded.

J gene: TRBJ2-7
clone size: few
D gene: -
V gene: TRBV5-5
CDR3 DNA: TGTGCCAGCAGCTTCCGGGACAAAAATCTAGTCGGGCAGTACTTC
CDR3 protein: CASSFRDKNLVGQYF

J gene: TRBJ2-7
clone size: -
D gene: -
V gene: TRBV28
CDR3 DNA: TGTGCCAGCAGGGCCGGGGTCTACGAGCAGTACTTC
CDR3 protein: CASRAGVYEQYF

J gene: TRBJ1-4
clone size: -
D gene: -
V gene: TRBV7-9
CDR3 DNA: TGTTCCTTCAAACGGGGGGGCGGCAACTGGGATGAAAAACTGTTTTTT
CDR3 protein: CSFKRGGGNWDEKLFF

J gene: TRBJ2-1
clone size: -
D gene: -
V gene: TRBV28
CDR3 DNA: TGTGCCAGCAGGACACTCTATCCCTCTGAGCAGTTCTTC
CDR3 protein: CASRTLYPSEQFF

J gene: TRBJ1-2
clone size: -
D gene: -
V gene: TRBV18
CDR3 DNA: TGTGCCAGCTCACCCACGGGTACGCCTAACTATGGCTACACCTTC
CDR3 protein: CASSPTGTPNYGYTF

J gene: TRBJ2-6
clone size: -
D gene: TRBD2
V gene: TRBV4-2
CDR3 DNA: TGTGCCAGCAGCCAAGGGCTGAGCGGGGCCAACGGCCTGACTTTC
CDR3 protein: CASSQGLSGANGLTF

J gene: TRBJ2-6
clone size: -
D gene: -
V gene: TRBV30
CDR3 DNA: TGTGCCTGTGACAGTACCTCTGGGGCCAACGGCCTGACTTTC
CDR3 protein: CACDSTSGANGLTF

J gene: TRBJ2-3
clone size: -
D gene: -
V gene: TRBV6-4
CDR3 DNA: TGTGCCAGCAGTGACTCGGGGGGTAGCACAGATACGCAGTATTTT
CDR3 protein: CASSDSGGSTDTQYF

J gene: TRBJ2-1
clone size: -
D gene: TRBD2
V gene: TRBV4-1
CDR3 DNA: TGCGCCAGCAGCCCCAGAGCTAGCGGGAGCGATGAGCAGTTCTTC
CDR3 protein: CASSPRASGSDEQFF

J gene: TRBJ2-5
clone size: -
D gene: -
V gene: TRBV5-4
CDR3 DNA: TGTGCCAGCAGCCTGGCGCCTATCCAAGAGACCCAGTACTTC
CDR3 protein: CASSLAPIQETQYF

J gene: TRBJ2-5
clone size: -
D gene: -
V gene: TRBV5-8
CDR3 DNA: TGTGCCAGCTTTGGCCGGGGGGCGGGCCAAGAGACCCAGTACTTC
CDR3 protein: CASFGRGAGQETQYF

J gene: TRBJ2-3
clone size: -
D gene: -
V gene: TRBV5-1
CDR3 DNA: TGCGCCAGCAGCTTGGACGGGACAAGTTCCACAGATACGCAGTATTTT
CDR3 protein: CASSLDGTSSTDTQYF

J gene: TRBJ2-7
clone size: -
D gene: TRBD1
V gene: TRBV27
CDR3 DNA: TGTGCCAGCGCGCCGACCATCTACAGGGGCTCCTACGAGCAGTACTTC
CDR3 protein: CASAPTIYRGSYEQYF

J gene: TRBJ1-2
clone size: -
D gene: -
V gene: TRBV5-1
CDR3 DNA: TGCGCCAGCAGCTTGGGAGGGAACTATGGCTACACCTTC
CDR3 protein: CASSLGGNYGYTF

J gene: TRBJ2-7
clone size: -
D gene: -
V gene: TRBV6-1
CDR3 DNA: TGTGCCAGCAGATCCAGCAGACTGTACGAGCAGTACTTC
CDR3 protein: CASRSSRLYEQYF

J gene: TRBJ2-7
clone size: -
D gene: TRBD2
V gene: TRBV28
CDR3 DNA: TGTGCCAGCAGACCACCGGGACTAGCGGGAGAAGGGTACGAGCAGTACTTC
CDR3 protein: CASRPPGLAGEGYEQYF

J gene: TRBJ2-5
clone size: -
D gene: -
V gene: TRBV5-1
CDR3 DNA: TGCGCCAGCAGCTTCCGGACAGCACAAGAGACCCAGTACTTC
CDR3 protein: CASSFRTAQETQYF

J gene: TRBJ2-7
clone size: -
D gene: -
V gene: TRBV7-6
CDR3 DNA: TGTGCCAGCAGCTTAGTAAAGGGGCCGTACAGCTCCTACGAGCAGTACTTC
CDR3 protein: CASSLVKGPYSSYEQYF

J gene: TRBJ1-5
clone size: -
D gene: -
V gene: TRBV28
CDR3 DNA: TGTGCCAGCAGTGAGGGAGATCAGCCCCAGCATTTT
CDR3 protein: CASSEGDQPQHF

J gene: TRBJ2-6
clone size: -
D gene: -
V gene: TRBV7-9
CDR3 DNA: TGTGCCAGCAGCCCCGGACAGCGCTCCACTGGGGCCAACGTCCTGACTTTC
CDR3 protein: CASSPGQRSTGANVLTF

J gene: TRBJ2-1
clone size: -
D gene: TRBD2
V gene: TRBV2
CDR3 DNA: TGTGCCAGCAGTTTCCTAGCGGGGGAGACCCCAAGCTCCTACAATGAGCAGTTCTTC
CDR3 protein: CASSFLAGETPSSYNEQFF

J gene: TRBJ2-3
clone size: -
D gene: TRBD1
V gene: TRBV6-5
CDR3 DNA: TGTGCCAGCAGACTCGGGACAGGGGGCACAGATACGCAGTATTTT
CDR3 protein: CASRLGTGGTDTQYF

J gene: TRBJ1-4
clone size: few
D gene: -
V gene: TRBV6-1
CDR3 DNA: TGTGCCAGCAGTGAAGCGCTGGGGCAGGGAAATGAAAAACTGTTTTTT
CDR3 protein: CASSEALGQGNEKLFF

J gene: TRBJ2-5
clone size: -
D gene: TRBD1
V gene: TRBV11-2
CDR3 DNA: TGTGCCAGCAGCTTGGGACAGGGCTTTGTGGAGACCCAGTACTTC
CDR3 protein: CASSLGQGFVETQYF

J gene: TRBJ1-2
clone size: -
D gene: TRBD1
V gene: TRBV28
CDR3 DNA: TGTGCCAGCACCTCACAGGGGGCTGGCTCCTATGGCTACACCTTC
CDR3 protein: CASTSQGAGSYGYTF

J gene: TRBJ2-1
clone size: -
D gene: TRBD2
V gene: TRBV4-3
CDR3 DNA: TGCGCCAGCAGCCAAGACAGCGGGCTAGCGGGAGGTGAGCAGTTCTTC
CDR3 protein: CASSQDSGLAGGEQFF

J gene: TRBJ2-6
clone size: -
D gene: TRBD1
V gene: TRBV7-7
CDR3 DNA: TGTGCCAGCAGCCCGGGACAGGGTCGCTCTGGGGCCAACGTCCTGACTTTC
CDR3 protein: CASSPGQGRSGANVLTF

J gene: TRBJ2-7
clone size: -
D gene: -
V gene: TRBV7-2
CDR3 DNA: TGTGCCAGCACCTTGGGGCTTCGGCAGTACTTC
CDR3 protein: CASTLGLRQYF

J gene: TRBJ2-7
clone size: -
D gene: -
V gene: TRBV19
CDR3 DNA: TGTGCCAGTAGTACGTCCGGGACAAGAAGCTCCTACGAGCAGTACTTC
CDR3 protein: CASSTSGTRSSYEQYF

J gene: TRBJ1-4
clone size: -
D gene: -
V gene: TRBV4-3
CDR3 DNA: TGCGCCAGCAGCCAAGATGCTATGTTCCGGGAAAAACTGTTTTTT
CDR3 protein: CASSQDAMFREKLFF

J gene: TRBJ2-7
clone size: few
D gene: -
V gene: TRBV5-1
CDR3 DNA: TGCGCCAGCAGCCCTAACCCCGGGCTCCAGCGGTACGAGCAGTACTTC
CDR3 protein: CASSPNPGLQRYEQYF

J gene: TRBJ1-1
clone size: -
D gene: -
V gene: TRBV7-8
CDR3 DNA: TGTGCCAGCAGCCTGGGACGGGGGGACACTGAAGCTTTCTTT
CDR3 protein: CASSLGRGDTEAFF

J gene: TRBJ2-5
clone size: -
D gene: -
V gene: TRBV2
CDR3 DNA: TGTGCCAGCACCCCATTGGAGACCCAGTACTTC
CDR3 protein: CASTPLETQYF

J gene: TRBJ2-3
clone size: -
D gene: TRBD2
V gene: TRBV11-3
CDR3 DNA: TGTGCCAGCAGCCCGGGACTAGCGGGCACAGATACGCAGTATTTT
CDR3 protein: CASSPGLAGTDTQYF

J gene: TRBJ2-4
clone size: -
D gene: TRBD1
V gene: TRBV7-9
CDR3 DNA: TGTGCCAGCATCCCCTGGGGCAGGGGGAACATTCAGTACTTC
CDR3 protein: CASIPWGRGNIQYF

J gene: TRBJ2-3
clone size: -
D gene: -
V gene: TRBV2
CDR3 DNA: TGTGCCAGCAGTGAACGGGTCACAGATACGCAGTATTTT
CDR3 protein: CASSERVTDTQYF

J gene: TRBJ2-1
clone size: -
D gene: -
V gene: TRBV11-2
CDR3 DNA: TGTGCCAGCAGCACAATCCGGGGGTCCTACAATGAGCAGTTCTTC
CDR3 protein: CASSTIRGSYNEQFF

J gene: TRBJ2-5
clone size: -
D gene: -
V gene: TRBV21-1
CDR3 DNA: TGTGCCAGCAAGGGGGACGGCCTGAAGACCCAGTACTTC
CDR3 protein: CASKGDGLKTQYF

J gene: TRBJ1-2
clone size: few
D gene: -
V gene: TRBV9
CDR3 DNA: TGTGCCAGCAGCCCGGGGACTAACTATGGCTACACCTTC
CDR3 protein: CASSPGTNYGYTF

J gene: TRBJ2-5
clone size: -
D gene: -
V gene: TRBV11-3
CDR3 DNA: TGTGCCAGCAGCTTCACGGGGTTGTACCAAGAGACCCAGTACTTC
CDR3 protein: CASSFTGLYQETQYF

J gene: TRBJ2-6
clone size: -
D gene: -
V gene: TRBV25-1
CDR3 DNA: TGTGCCAGCCAAGAGAACTCTGGGGCCAACGTCCTGACTTTC
CDR3 protein: CASQENSGANVLTF

J gene: TRBJ2-1
clone size: -
D gene: TRBD2
V gene: TRBV10-1
CDR3 DNA: TGCGCCAGCAGTGAGTATACCAATTTTTTGGGGGGGAGATTCGGTAAGCAGTTCTTC
CDR3 protein: CASSEYTNFLGGRFGKQFF

J gene: TRBJ2-1
clone size: -
D gene: TRBD1
V gene: TRBV4-2
CDR3 DNA: TGTGCCAGCAGCCCCAAAAGACAGGGCGATGAGCAGTTCTTC
CDR3 protein: CASSPKRQGDEQFF

J gene: TRBJ1-6
clone size: few
D gene: -
V gene: TRBV28
CDR3 DNA: TGTGCCAGCACGAGAAACAGTGTCAATTCACCCCTCCACTTT
CDR3 protein: CASTRNSVNSPLHF

J gene: TRBJ2-1
clone size: -
D gene: TRBD1
V gene: TRBV7-6
CDR3 DNA: TGTGCCAGCAGCCCGTCGTACCGGGACAGGGACTCCTACAATGAGCAGTTCTTC
CDR3 protein: CASSPSYRDRDSYNEQFF

J gene: TRBJ2-5
clone size: -
D gene: -
V gene: TRBV29-1
CDR3 DNA: TGCAGCGTTCTAGTTCGCGGGGCAAAAGAGACCCAGTACTTC
CDR3 protein: CSVLVRGAKETQYF

J gene: TRBJ2-7
clone size: once
D gene: -
V gene: TRBV28
CDR3 DNA: TGTGCCAGCAGTTTACCGCCGCTCGAGGGCGAGCAGTACTTC
CDR3 protein: CASSLPPLEGEQYF

J gene: TRBJ2-7
clone size: once
D gene: -
V gene: TRBV5-6
CDR3 DNA: TGTGCCAGCAGCACCCGGGGTCGAGCAGCCTCCTACGAGCAGTACTTC
CDR3 protein: CASSTRGRAASYEQYF

J gene: TRBJ2-7
clone size: -
D gene: -
V gene: TRBV7-2
CDR3 DNA: TGTGCCAGCAGCTTAGTTGGCAGACTCTACGAGCAGTACTTC
CDR3 protein: CASSLVGRLYEQYF

J gene: TRBJ2-5
clone size: -
D gene: -
V gene: TRBV14
CDR3 DNA: TGTGCCAGCAGCCAAGAACTCCGAGAGACCCAGTACTTC
CDR3 protein: CASSQELRETQYF

J gene: TRBJ2-7
clone size: -
D gene: TRBD1
V gene: TRBV5-1
CDR3 DNA: TGCGCCAGCAGCTTCGCCTCCGACAGGGGGAGCTCCTACGAGCAGTACTTC
CDR3 protein: CASSFASDRGSSYEQYF

J gene: TRBJ2-2
clone size: -
D gene: TRBD2
V gene: TRBV9
CDR3 DNA: TGTGCCAGCAGCGTAACGGCGGGAGTATCGGCCGGGGAGCTGTTTTTT
CDR3 protein: CASSVTAGVSAGELFF

J gene: TRBJ2-7
clone size: -
D gene: -
V gene: TRBV6-5
CDR3 DNA: TGTGCCAGCAGTTGGGGGGTAGTCGGCAGCTCCTACGAGCAGTACTTC
CDR3 protein: CASSWGVVGSSYEQYF

J gene: TRBJ1-1
clone size: -
D gene: -
V gene: TRBV28
CDR3 DNA: TGTGCCAGCAGTTTGGGGCAGAGGAACACTGAAGCTTTCTTT
CDR3 protein: CASSLGQRNTEAFF

J gene: TRBJ1-5
clone size: once
D gene: -
V gene: TRBV28
CDR3 DNA: TGTGCCAGCTATTCTAGATGGGATCAGCCCCAGCATTTT
CDR3 protein: CASYSRWDQPQHF